This is a list of T cell receptor beta chains from one sample in a study of T cell changes during pregnancy in multiple sclerosis. Clones were read by immunoSEQ multiplex PCR, and TCRdb kept only the in-frame ones, dropping some. This sample has roughly 50,000 clones, with 92% found just once. This material consisted of CD4+ T cells from peripheral blood mononuclear cells, taken after pregnancy. These receptors came from a female donor with multiple sclerosis, enrolled in a pregnancy study. The CDR3 runs from the conserved cysteine through the conserved F or W. The D gene is left open where the match is weak. A clone size is listed for some rows: how often the clone was seen (once, few, many), or a class if it is expanded.

TRBJ1-1	TRBV30	NA	TRBD1	TGTGCCAGTGACAGGGGGTTCAACACTGAAGCTTTCTTT	CASDRGFNTEAFF
TRBJ2-2	TRBV7-2	NA	NA	TGTGCCAGCAGCTTAGCGGCGACAGGGAACACCGGGGAGCTGTTTTTT	CASSLAATGNTGELFF
TRBJ1-5	TRBV7-6	few	NA	TGTGCCAGCAGCTCCGGACAGCCCAATCAGCCCCAGCATTTT	CASSSGQPNQPQHF
TRBJ2-7	TRBV5-6	NA	TRBD2	TGTGCCAGCAGCTTGTGGGGACTAGCGTATGAGCAGTACTTC	CASSLWGLAYEQYF
TRBJ1-1	TRBV19	NA	NA	TGTGCCAGTAGTATGGGGAGGAACACTGAAGCTTTCTTT	CASSMGRNTEAFF
TRBJ1-5	TRBV15	NA	NA	TGTGCCACCAGCAGAGAGGGGGGTCATCAGCCCCAGCATTTT	CATSREGGHQPQHF
TRBJ1-6	TRBV6-1	NA	TRBD1	TGTGCCAGCACCCCAGGGGGCGCACGACAATCACCCCTCCACTTT	CASTPGGARQSPLHF
TRBJ2-5	TRBV18	NA	TRBD1	TGTGCCAGCTCACCTTCCTGGGACAGGAAAGAGACCCAGTACTTC	CASSPSWDRKETQYF
TRBJ2-5	TRBV19	NA	TRBD1	TGTGCCAGTAGTACTGGGACAGGGGGCCGAGAGACCCAGTACTTC	CASSTGTGGRETQYF
TRBJ2-3	TRBV29-1	NA	TRBD2	TGCAGCTCTATCGGGGGGTTAGGAGATACGCAGTATTTT	CSSIGGLGDTQYF
TRBJ2-5	TRBV5-8	NA	NA	TGTGCCAGCAGCCTAATACAGGGTATTTCCCAAGAGACCCAGTACTTC	CASSLIQGISQETQYF
TRBJ2-7	TRBV27	once	TRBD1	TGTGCCAGCAGTCTGGCAGACAGGGGGCCCTACGAGCAGTACTTC	CASSLADRGPYEQYF
TRBJ2-7	TRBV7-6	NA	TRBD1	TGTGCCAGCAGCACTCGACAGGGGATGATGCAGTACTTC	CASSTRQGMMQYF
TRBJ2-7	TRBV6-1	NA	TRBD2	TGTGCCAGCAACCCTAGCGGGCCCTTCTACGAGCAGTACTTC	CASNPSGPFYEQYF
TRBJ2-1	TRBV27	NA	NA	TGTGCCAGCAGTTTATCAATACTGGGACTGGTGACAATCAATGAGCAGTTCTTC	CASSLSILGLVTINEQFF
TRBJ2-3	TRBV2	NA	TRBD2	TGTGCCAGCAGTGCTTTTGGGACTAGCGGCACAGATACGCAGTATTTT	CASSAFGTSGTDTQYF
TRBJ1-5	TRBV19	NA	TRBD1	TGTGCCGGCGGGGACAGGGGAAGCAATCAGCCCCAGCATTTT	CAGGDRGSNQPQHF
TRBJ1-4	TRBV5-4	NA	NA	TGTGCCAGTCAACAGGGCCCTCTTGAAAAACTGTTTTTT	CASQQGPLEKLFF
TRBJ1-1	TRBV27	NA	NA	TGTGCCAGCGGGTTAAGTTTTTGGCAGGGTGGAACTGAAGCTTTCTTT	CASGLSFWQGGTEAFF
TRBJ2-1	TRBV15	NA	TRBD2	TGTGCCACCAGCAGAGAGGTAGCGGGAGTATCGAATGAGCAGTTCTTC	CATSREVAGVSNEQFF
TRBJ2-1	TRBV19	NA	TRBD2	TGTGCCAGTAGTCCGTATGGGGGGGGAGGGCGTGGTGAGCAGTTCTTC	CASSPYGGGGRGEQFF
TRBJ1-4	TRBV30	NA	TRBD1	TGTGCCTGGAGATCCGGGACAGTAACTAATGAAAAACTGTTTTTT	CAWRSGTVTNEKLFF
TRBJ2-3	TRBV27	NA	NA	TGTGCCAGCAGTTCTTCTGGTTGGAGCCGGACAGATACGCAGTATTTT	CASSSSGWSRTDTQYF
TRBJ2-7	TRBV5-1	NA	TRBD2	TGCGCCAGCAGCTTGACCGGGACTACCTCCGAGCAGTACTTC	CASSLTGTTSEQYF
TRBJ1-2	TRBV5-4	NA	TRBD1	TGTGCCAGCAGCGAGCGACAAAGGGGGCGCGGTGGCTACACCTTC	CASSERQRGRGGYTF
TRBJ1-1	TRBV4-2	NA	NA	TGTGCCAGCAGCCAGGGGGGAACTTTCTTT	CASSQGGTFF
TRBJ1-1	TRBV18	NA	NA	TGTGCCAGCTCACGAGTACCGAACACTGAAGCTTTCTTT	CASSRVPNTEAFF
TRBJ1-2	TRBV7-9	NA	TRBD1	TGTGCCAGCACCTACAGGGGTGACGGCTACACCTTC	CASTYRGDGYTF
TRBJ2-1	TRBV9	NA	NA	TGTGCCAGCAGCGTAGTTATCAGCCGGCGGCGCAATGAGCAGTTCTTC	CASSVVISRRRNEQFF
TRBJ2-7	TRBV6-1	once	NA	TGTGCCAGCAGTGGCTCCGGGACAAGGGGTCCCTTACAGTACTTC	CASSGSGTRGPLQYF
TRBJ2-7	TRBV29-1	NA	NA	TGCAGCGTTCGGACAGCAACCTACGAGCAGTACTTC	CSVRTATYEQYF
TRBJ2-3	TRBV9	NA	TRBD1	TGTGCCAGCAGCGTAGGAAAAGGGGGCCGAGAGCTAAGCACAGATACGCAGTATTTT	CASSVGKGGRELSTDTQYF
TRBJ1-5	TRBV15	NA	NA	TGTGCCACCAGCAGAGGGCAGGGAAATCAGCCCCAGCATTTT	CATSRGQGNQPQHF
TRBJ2-4	TRBV19	NA	NA	TGTGCCACGTGCGTGTTCCCCGGAAACATTCAGTACTTC	CATCVFPGNIQYF
TRBJ2-1	TRBV9	NA	TRBD2	TGTGCCAGCAGCGTAGGGGGGGGGAGTTCCTTTCGCAATGAGCAGTTCTTC	CASSVGGGSSFRNEQFF
TRBJ1-5	TRBV5-6	NA	NA	TGTGCCAGCAGCCACGCGGGACGCAATCAGCCCCAGCATTTT	CASSHAGRNQPQHF
TRBJ2-3	TRBV11-3	NA	NA	TGTGCCAGCAGCTCTCGCGGCACAGATACGCAGTATTTT	CASSSRGTDTQYF